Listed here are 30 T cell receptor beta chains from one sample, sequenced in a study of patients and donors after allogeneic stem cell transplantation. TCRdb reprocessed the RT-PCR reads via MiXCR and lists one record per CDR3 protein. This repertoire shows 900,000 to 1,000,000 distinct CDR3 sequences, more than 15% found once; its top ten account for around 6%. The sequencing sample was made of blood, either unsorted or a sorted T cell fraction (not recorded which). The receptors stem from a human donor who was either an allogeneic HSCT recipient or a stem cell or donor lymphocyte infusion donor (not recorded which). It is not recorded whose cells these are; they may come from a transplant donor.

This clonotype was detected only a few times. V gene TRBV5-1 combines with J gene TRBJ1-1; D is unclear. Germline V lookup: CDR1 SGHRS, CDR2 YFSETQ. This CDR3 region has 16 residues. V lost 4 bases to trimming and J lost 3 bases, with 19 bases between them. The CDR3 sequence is CASSATPGKLDTEAFF. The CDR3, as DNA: TGCGCCAGCAGCGCGACACCGGGGAAGTTGGACACTGAAGCTTTCTTT.

For the CDR3, the DNA is TGTGCCAGCAGCCCCAAGATGACTACCTTACGCTCCTACAATGAGCAGTTCTTC. This sequence encodes CASSPKMTTLRSYNEQFF. This chain links TRBV3-1 with TRBJ2-1; maybe TRBD2 (5 bases). CDR1 is LGHDT, CDR2 YNNKEL, per germline (reference sequence). Trimming removed 4 bases from V and 0 bases from J, with 19 bases in between. The CDR3 has 18 residues.

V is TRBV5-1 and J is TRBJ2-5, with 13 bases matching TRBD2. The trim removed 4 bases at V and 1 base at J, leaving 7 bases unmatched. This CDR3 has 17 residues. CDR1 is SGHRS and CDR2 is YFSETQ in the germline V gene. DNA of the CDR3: TGCGCCAGCAGCATTGGACTAGCGGGAGTCTTCCAAGAGACCCAGTACTTC. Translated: CASSIGLAGVFQETQYF.

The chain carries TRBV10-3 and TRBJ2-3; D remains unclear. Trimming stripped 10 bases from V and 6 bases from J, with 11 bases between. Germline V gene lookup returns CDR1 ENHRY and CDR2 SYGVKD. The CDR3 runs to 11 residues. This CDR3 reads CATAPSDTQYF. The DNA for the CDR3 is TGTGCCACAGCCCCATCCGATACGCAGTATTTT.

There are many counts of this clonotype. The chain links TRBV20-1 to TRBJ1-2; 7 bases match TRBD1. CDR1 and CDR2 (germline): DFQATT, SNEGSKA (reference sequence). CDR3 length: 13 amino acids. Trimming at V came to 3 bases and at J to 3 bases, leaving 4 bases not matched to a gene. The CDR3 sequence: CSASYRGHYGYTF. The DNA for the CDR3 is TGCAGTGCTAGTTACAGGGGCCACTATGGCTACACCTTC.

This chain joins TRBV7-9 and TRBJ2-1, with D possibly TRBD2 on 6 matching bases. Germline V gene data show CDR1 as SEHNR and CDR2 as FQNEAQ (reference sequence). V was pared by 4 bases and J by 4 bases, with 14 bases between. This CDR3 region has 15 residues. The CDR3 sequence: CASSSLGGAYNEQFF. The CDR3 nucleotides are TGTGCCAGCAGCTCATTGGGCGGGGCATACAATGAGCAGTTCTTC.

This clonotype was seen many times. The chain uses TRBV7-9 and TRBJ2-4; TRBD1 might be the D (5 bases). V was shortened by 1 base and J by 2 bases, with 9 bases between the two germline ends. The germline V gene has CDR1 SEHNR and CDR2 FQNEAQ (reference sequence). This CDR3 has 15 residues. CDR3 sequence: CASSLVGEPKNIQYF. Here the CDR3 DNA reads TGTGCCAGCAGCTTAGTAGGGGAACCCAAAAACATTCAGTACTTC.

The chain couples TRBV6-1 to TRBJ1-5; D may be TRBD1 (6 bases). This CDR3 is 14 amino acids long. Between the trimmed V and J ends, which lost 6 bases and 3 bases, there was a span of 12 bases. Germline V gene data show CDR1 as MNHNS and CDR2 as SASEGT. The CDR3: CASSNRDNNQPQHF. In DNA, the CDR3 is TGTGCCAGCAGCAACCGGGACAACAATCAGCCCCAGCATTTT.

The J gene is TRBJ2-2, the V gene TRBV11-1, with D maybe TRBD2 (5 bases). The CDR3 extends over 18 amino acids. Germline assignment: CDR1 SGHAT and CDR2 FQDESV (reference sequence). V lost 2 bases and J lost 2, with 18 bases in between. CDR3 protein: CASSLRETARPNTGELFF. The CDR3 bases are TGTGCCAGCAGCTTAAGGGAGACCGCCCGCCCAAACACCGGGGAGCTGTTTTTT. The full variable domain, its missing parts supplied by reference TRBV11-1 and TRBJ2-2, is EAEVAQSPRYKITEKSQAVAFWCDPISGHATLYWYRQILGQGPELLVQFQDESVVDDSQLPKDRFSAERLKGVDSTLKIQPAELGDSAMYLCASSLRETARPNTGELFFGEGSRLTVL.

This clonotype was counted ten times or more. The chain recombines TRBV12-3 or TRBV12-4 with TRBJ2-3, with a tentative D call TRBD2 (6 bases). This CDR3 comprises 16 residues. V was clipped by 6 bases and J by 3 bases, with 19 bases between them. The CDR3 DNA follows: TGTGCCAGCAGCCCCTACGGGGGAGCAAGGACAGATACGCAGTATTTT. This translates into CASSPYGGARTDTQYF.

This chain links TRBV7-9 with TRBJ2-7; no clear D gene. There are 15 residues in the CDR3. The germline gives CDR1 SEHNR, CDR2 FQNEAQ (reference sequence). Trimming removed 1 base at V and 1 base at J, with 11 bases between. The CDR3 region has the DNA TGTGCCAGCAGCTTAGGTCGGCTGGAGTCCTACGAGCAGTACTTC. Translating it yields CASSLGRLESYEQYF.

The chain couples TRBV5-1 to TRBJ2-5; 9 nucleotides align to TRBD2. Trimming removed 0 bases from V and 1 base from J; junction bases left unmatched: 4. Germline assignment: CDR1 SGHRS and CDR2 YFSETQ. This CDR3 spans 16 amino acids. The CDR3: CASSLGVSGGQETQYF. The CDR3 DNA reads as TGCGCCAGCAGCTTGGGAGTTAGCGGGGGCCAAGAGACCCAGTACTTC.

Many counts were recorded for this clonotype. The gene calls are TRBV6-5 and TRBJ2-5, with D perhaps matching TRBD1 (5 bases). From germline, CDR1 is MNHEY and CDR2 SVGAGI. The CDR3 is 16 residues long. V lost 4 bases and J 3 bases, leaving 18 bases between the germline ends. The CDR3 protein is CASSSPGLGGKETQYF. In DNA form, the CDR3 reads TGTGCCAGCAGTTCCCCAGGGTTGGGTGGGAAAGAGACCCAGTACTTC.

The CDR3 region is CASSRPHQGRQTQYF. DNA for the CDR3: TGTGCCAGCAGTCGACCCCACCAGGGGCGACAGACCCAGTACTTC. The chain couples TRBV12-3 or TRBV12-4 to TRBJ2-5; tentatively, D is TRBD1 (6 bases). Trimming left V 5 bases short and J 6 bases short, with 19 bases between. The CDR3 has 15 amino acids.

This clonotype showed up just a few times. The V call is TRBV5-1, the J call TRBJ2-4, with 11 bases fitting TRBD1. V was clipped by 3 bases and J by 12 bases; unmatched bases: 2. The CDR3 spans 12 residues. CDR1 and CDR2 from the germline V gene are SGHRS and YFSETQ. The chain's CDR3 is CASSSGQGGQYF. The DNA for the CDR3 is TGCGCCAGCAGCTCGGGACAGGGGGGTCAGTACTTC.

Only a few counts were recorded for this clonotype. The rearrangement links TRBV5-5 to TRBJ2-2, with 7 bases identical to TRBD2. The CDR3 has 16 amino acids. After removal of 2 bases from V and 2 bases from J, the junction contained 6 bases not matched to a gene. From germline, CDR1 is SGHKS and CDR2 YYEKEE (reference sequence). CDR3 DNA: TGTGCCAGCAGCTTCCAGGGACTATACAACACCGGGGAGCTGTTTTTT. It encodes CASSFQGLYNTGELFF.

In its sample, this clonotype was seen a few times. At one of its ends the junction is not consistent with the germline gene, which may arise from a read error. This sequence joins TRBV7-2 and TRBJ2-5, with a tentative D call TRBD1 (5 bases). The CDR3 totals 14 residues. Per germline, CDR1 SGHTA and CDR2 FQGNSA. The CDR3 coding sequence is TGTGCCAGCAGCAACCACCAGGGTCAAGGGACCCAGTACTTC. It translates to CASSNHQGQGTQYF.

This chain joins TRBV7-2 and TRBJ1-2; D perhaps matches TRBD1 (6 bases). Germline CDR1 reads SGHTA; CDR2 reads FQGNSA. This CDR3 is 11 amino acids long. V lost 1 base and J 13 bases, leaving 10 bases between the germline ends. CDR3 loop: CASSLGARGTF. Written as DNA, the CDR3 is TGTGCCAGCAGCTTAGGGGCCAGGGGCACCTTC.

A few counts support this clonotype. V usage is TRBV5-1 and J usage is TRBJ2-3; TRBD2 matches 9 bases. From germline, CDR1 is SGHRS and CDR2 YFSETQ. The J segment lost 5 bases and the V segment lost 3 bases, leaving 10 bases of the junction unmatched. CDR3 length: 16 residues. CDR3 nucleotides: TGCGCCAGCAGCTCCCTTAGCGGGAGAGATGGAGATACGCAGTATTTT. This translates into CASSSLSGRDGDTQYF.

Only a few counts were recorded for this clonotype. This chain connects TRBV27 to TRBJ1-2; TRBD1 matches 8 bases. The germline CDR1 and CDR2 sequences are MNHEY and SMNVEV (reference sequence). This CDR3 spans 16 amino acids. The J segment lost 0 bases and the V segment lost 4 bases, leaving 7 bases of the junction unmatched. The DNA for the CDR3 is TGTGCCAGCAGTTCCGGACAGGGCGCGACTAACTATGGCTACACCTTC. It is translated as CASSSGQGATNYGYTF.

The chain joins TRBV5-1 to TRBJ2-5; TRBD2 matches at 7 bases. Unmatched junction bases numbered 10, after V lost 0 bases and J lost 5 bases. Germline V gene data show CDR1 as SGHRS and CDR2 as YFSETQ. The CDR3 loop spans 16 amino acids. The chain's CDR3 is CASSLDSGGSGETQYF. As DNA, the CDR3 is TGCGCCAGCAGCTTGGATTCGGGCGGGAGCGGGGAGACCCAGTACTTC.

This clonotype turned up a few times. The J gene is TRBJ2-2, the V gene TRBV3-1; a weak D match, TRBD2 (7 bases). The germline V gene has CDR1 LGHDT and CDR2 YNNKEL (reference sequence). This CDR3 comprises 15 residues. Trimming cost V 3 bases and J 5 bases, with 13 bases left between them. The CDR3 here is CASSHRGGGTGELFF. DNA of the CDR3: TGTGCCAGCAGCCACCGAGGGGGGGGGACCGGGGAGCTGTTTTTT.

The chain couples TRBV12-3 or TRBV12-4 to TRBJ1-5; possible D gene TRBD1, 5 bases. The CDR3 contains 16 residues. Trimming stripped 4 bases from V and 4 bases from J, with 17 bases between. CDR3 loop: CASSSSRVLGNQPQHF. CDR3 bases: TGTGCCAGCAGTTCATCCAGGGTGTTAGGGAATCAGCCCCAGCATTTT.

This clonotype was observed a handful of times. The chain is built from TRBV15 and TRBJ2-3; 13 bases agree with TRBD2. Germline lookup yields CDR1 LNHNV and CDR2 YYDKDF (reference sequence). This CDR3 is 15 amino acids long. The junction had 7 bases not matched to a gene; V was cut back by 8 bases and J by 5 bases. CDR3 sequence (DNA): TGTGCCACCGAACTAGCGGGAGGGCTGGGAGATACGCAGTATTTT. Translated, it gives CATELAGGLGDTQYF.

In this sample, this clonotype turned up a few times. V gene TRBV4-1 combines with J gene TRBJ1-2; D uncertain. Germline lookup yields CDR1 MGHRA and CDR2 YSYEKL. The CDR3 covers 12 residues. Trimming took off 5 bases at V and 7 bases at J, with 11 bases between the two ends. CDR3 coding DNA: TGCGCCAGCAGCGTCCCGGACGCTGGCTACACCTTC. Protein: CASSVPDAGYTF.

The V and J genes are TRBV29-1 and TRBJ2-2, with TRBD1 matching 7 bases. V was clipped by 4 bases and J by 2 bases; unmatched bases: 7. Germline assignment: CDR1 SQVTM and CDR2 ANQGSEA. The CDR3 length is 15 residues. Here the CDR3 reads CSVGVGQANTGELFF. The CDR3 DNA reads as TGCAGCGTTGGGGTCGGACAGGCCAACACCGGGGAGCTGTTTTTT.

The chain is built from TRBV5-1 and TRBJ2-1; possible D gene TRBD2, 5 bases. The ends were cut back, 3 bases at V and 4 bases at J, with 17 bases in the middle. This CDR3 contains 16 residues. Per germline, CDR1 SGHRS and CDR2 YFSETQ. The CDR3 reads CASSSGSAPVYNEQFF. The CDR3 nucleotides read TGCGCCAGCAGCTCGGGGTCCGCTCCGGTTTACAATGAGCAGTTCTTC.

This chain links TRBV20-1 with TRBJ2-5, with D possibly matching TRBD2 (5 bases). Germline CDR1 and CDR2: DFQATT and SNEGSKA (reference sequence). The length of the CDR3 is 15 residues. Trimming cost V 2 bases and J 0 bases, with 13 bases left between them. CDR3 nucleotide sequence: TGCAGTGCTAGATCGGGGTCTCGGTACCAAGAGACCCAGTACTTC. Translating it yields CSARSGSRYQETQYF.

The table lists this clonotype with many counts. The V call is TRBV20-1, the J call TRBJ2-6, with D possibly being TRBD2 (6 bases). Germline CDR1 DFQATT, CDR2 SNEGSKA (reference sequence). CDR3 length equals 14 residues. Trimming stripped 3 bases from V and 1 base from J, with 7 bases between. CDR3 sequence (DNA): TGCAGTGCTAGGGAGGGGTCTGGGGCCAACGTCCTGACTTTC. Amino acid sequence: CSAREGSGANVLTF.

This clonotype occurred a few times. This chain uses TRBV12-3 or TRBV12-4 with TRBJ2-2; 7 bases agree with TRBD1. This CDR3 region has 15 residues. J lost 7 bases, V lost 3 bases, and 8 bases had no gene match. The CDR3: CASSFPRQGHGELFF. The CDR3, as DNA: TGTGCCAGCAGTTTCCCTCGACAGGGTCACGGGGAGCTGTTTTTT.